This entry is about one T cell receptor (beta chain). The antigen remains undetermined. CDR1 and CDR2 (germline): SGHNT, YENEEA. The CDR3 is 16 amino acids. Trimming took off 2 bases at V and 0 bases at J, with 13 bases between the two ends. These data come from a study of T cell responses to AZD1222 COVID-19 vaccine. Study observations and caveats: Spike-specific TCR breadth and depth were elevated following two AZD1222 doses. Donors were mostly white British, more females; clonal diversity possibly underestimated. Mapped onto spike, vaccine-associated CD4 TCRs spanned it and were dominant at 160-218 and 743-854.

Sequencing was performed with immunoSEQ multiplex PCR; in TCRdb, only in-frame clones are kept and a portion is missing. The table shows about 150,000 clones, with 92% occurring only once. Timing groups of about 4 and about 12 weeks for second doses were pooled. The J gene is TRBJ1-1, the V gene TRBV11-3; weak D call: TRBD1 (6 bases). This specimen was peripheral blood, taken 28 days after the second AZD1222 dose. This receptor was identified in an adult who received the AZD1222 COVID-19 vaccine. The CDR3 nucleotides read TGTGCCAGCAGCTTAAACAGGGACCCCATGAACACTGAAGCTTTCTTT. This gives the protein CASSLNRDPMNTEAFF.